This T cell receptor beta chain was obtained from a study of Graves' ophthalmopathy and Graves' hyperthyroidism. Per germline, CDR1 MGHDK and CDR2 SYGVNS. The CDR3 runs to 13 residues. J lost 6 bases, V lost 6 bases, and 6 bases had no gene match. Investigators amplified TCR beta CDR3 regions from RNA transcripts. RT-PCR in the first round used HTBI primers; a second-round multiplex PCR followed. MiXCR, applied by TCRdb to the multiplex PCR reads, yields one record per CDR3 protein. In the table there are about 740,000 distinct CDR3 sequences, roughly 40% of which are singletons. Study results and limitations: The majority of expanded thyroid clonotypes above 0.001 frequency also occurred in blood.

As for this clonotype: Antigen unknown.

The rearrangement uses TRBV25-1 and TRBJ2-7; 9 bases match TRBD1. Sequencing input: peripheral blood. The sequence was obtained from an adult man with Graves' ophthalmopathy. The CDR3 loop is CASSAGTGSEQYF. CDR3 in DNA: TGTGCCAGCAGCGCCGGGACAGGGAGCGAGCAGTACTTC.